This record concerns one T cell receptor beta chain sequence. Study processing details: Amplifying reference gene primers gave estimates of nucleated cell counts. The table came from immunoSEQ multiplex PCR; TCRdb's copy has only in-frame clones and leaves some out. D and trimming were read from the DNA, whereas the V and J calls and clone size are those reported in that table. The sample has about 240,000 clones, 82% seen once. Patients of the Seattle cohort, enrolled during active infection, were followed longitudinally. These data originate in a study of blood T cell repertoires in COVID-19. Overall study: The United States, Italy and Spain provided the acute and convalescent COVID-19 samples.

The CDR3 runs to 14 residues. Germline loops: CDR1 MDHEN, CDR2 SYDVKM. Trimming stripped 3 bases from V and 2 bases from J, with 10 bases between. Sequences were obtained from peripheral blood. V and J are TRBV28 and TRBJ1-2; a possible D gene is TRBD1 (5 bases). This TCR was recovered from a woman aged 80 or over with COVID-19, enrolled during active disease. CDR3 coding DNA: TGTGCCAGCAGTTTCGTCCCAGGGAACTATGGCTACACCTTC. The encoded protein is CASSFVPGNYGYTF.